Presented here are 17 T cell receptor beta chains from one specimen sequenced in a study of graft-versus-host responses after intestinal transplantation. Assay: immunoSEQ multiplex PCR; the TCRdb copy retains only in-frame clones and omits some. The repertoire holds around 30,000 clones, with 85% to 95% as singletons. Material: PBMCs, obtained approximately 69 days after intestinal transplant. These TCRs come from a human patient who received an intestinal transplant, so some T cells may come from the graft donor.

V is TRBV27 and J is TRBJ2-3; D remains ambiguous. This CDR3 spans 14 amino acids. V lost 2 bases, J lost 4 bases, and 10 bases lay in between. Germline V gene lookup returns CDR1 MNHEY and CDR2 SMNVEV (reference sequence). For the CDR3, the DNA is TGTGCCAGCAGTTTAAGGTTCCAGTCAGATACGCAGTATTTT. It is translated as CASSLRFQSDTQYF.

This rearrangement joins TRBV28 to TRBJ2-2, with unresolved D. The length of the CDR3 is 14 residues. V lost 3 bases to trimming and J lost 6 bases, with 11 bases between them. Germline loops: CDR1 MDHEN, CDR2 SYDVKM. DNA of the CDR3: TGTGCCAGCAGTTTCATAGGCGGTTCCGGGGAGCTGTTTTTT. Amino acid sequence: CASSFIGGSGELFF.

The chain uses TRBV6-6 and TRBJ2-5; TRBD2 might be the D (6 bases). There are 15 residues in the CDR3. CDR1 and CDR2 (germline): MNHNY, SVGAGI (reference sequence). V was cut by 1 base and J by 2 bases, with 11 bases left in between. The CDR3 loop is CASSYLPDYQETQYF. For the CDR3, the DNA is TGTGCCAGCAGTTACTTGCCGGACTATCAAGAGACCCAGTACTTC.

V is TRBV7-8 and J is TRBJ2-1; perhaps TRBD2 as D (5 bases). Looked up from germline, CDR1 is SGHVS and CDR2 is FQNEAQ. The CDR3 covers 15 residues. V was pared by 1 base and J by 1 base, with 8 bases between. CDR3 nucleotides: TGTGCCAGCAGCTTAGGAGGGCCTTCCTACAATGAGCAGTTCTTC. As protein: CASSLGGPSYNEQFF. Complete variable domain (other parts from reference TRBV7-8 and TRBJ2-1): GAGVSQSPRYKVAKRGQDVALRCDPISGHVSLFWYQQALGQGPEFLTYFQNEAQLDKSGLPSDRFFAERPEGSVSTLKIQRTQQEDSAVYLCASSLGGPSYNEQFFGPGTRLTVL.

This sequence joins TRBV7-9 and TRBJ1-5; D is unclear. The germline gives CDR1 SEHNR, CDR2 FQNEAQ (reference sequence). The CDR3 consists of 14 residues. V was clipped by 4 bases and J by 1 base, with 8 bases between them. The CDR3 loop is CASSSLGSNQPQHF. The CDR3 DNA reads TGTGCCAGCAGCTCCCTGGGCAGCAATCAGCCCCAGCATTTT.

The CDR3 here is CASSPGLELFF. DNA of the CDR3: TGTGCCAGCAGCCCTGGTCTTGAACTGTTTTTT. The chain carries TRBV7-9 and TRBJ1-4, with D hard to call. From germline, CDR1 is SEHNR and CDR2 FQNEAQ (reference sequence). The CDR3 has 11 amino acids. V was clipped by 5 bases and J by 12 bases, with 10 bases between them.

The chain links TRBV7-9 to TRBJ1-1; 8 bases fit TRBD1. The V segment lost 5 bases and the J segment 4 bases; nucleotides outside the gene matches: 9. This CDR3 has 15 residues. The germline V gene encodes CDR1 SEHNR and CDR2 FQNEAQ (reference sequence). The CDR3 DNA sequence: TGTGCCAGCAGCCCCAGACAGGGGCTCGGCACTGAAGCTTTCTTT. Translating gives CASSPRQGLGTEAFF.

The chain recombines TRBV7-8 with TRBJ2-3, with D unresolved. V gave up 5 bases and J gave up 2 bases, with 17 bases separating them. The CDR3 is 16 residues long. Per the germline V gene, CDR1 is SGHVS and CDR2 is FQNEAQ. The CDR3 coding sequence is TGTGCCAGCAGCCCCCCCGAGCCACGACCCACAGATACGCAGTATTTT. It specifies CASSPPEPRPTDTQYF.

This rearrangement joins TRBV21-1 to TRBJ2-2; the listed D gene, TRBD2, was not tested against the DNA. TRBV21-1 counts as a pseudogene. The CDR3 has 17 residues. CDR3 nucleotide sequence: TGTGCCAGCAGCAAATCCCCGCGAAGTTCGAACACCGGGGAGCTGTTTTTT. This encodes CASSKSPRSSNTGELFF.

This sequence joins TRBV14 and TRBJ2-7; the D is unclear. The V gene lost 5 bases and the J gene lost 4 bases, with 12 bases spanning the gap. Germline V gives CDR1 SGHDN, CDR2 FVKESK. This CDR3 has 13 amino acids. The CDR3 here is CASSYNWLYEQYF. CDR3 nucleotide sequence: TGTGCCAGCAGCTATAACTGGTTGTACGAGCAGTACTTC.

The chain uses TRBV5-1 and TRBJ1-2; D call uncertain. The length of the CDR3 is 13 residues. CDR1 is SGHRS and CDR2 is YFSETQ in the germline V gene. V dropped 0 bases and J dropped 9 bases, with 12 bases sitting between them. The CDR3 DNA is TGCGCCAGCAGCTTGGAATCAAACCAGCGCTACACCTTC. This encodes CASSLESNQRYTF.

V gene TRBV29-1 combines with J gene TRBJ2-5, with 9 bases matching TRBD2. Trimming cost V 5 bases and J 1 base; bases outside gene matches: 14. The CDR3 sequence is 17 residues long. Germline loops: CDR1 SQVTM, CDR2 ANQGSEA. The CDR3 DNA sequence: TGCAGCGTTCCGACTAGTAGCGGGGGATCTTTCCAAGAGACCCAGTACTTC. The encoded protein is CSVPTSSGGSFQETQYF. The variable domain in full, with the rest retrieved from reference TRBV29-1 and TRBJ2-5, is SAVISQKPSRDICQRGTSLTIQCQVDSQVTMMFWYRQQPGQSLTLIATANQGSEATYESGFVIDKFPISRPNLTFSTLTVSNMSPEDSSIYLCSVPTSSGGSFQETQYFGPGTRLLVL.

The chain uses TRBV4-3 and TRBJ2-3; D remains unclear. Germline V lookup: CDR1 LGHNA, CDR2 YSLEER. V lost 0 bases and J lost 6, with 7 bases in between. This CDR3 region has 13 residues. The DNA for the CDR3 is TGCGCCAGCAGCCAAGAACGGTGGGATACGCAGTATTTT. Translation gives CASSQERWDTQYF.

DNA of the CDR3: TGTGCCAGCAGCTTCCCACTAGCCAAAGGGGATACGCAGTATTTT. Its protein product is CASSFPLAKGDTQYF. The chain is built from TRBV7-9 and TRBJ2-3, with a tentative D call TRBD2 (6 bases). V was pared by 3 bases and J by 6 bases, with 16 bases between. Germline CDR1 is SEHNR and CDR2 is FQNEAQ (reference sequence). CDR3 length: 15 residues.

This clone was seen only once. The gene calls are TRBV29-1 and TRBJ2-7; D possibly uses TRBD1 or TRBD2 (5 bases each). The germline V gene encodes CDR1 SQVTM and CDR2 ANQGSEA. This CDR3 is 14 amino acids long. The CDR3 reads CSEDRDLSSYEQYF. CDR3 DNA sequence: TGCAGTGAGGACCGGGACCTAAGCTCCTACGAGCAGTACTTC.

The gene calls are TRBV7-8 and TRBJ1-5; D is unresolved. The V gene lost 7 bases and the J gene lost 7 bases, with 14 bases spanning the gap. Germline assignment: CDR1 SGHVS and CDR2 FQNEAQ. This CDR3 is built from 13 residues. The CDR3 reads CASKDARGQPQHF. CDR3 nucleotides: TGTGCCAGCAAAGACGCCCGAGGACAGCCCCAGCATTTT.

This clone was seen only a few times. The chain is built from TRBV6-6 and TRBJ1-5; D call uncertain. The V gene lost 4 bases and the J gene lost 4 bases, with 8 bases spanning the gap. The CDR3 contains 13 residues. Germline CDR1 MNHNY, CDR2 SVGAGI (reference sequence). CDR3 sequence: CASSSYGNQPQHF. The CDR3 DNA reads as TGTGCCAGCAGTTCCTACGGGAATCAGCCCCAGCATTTT.